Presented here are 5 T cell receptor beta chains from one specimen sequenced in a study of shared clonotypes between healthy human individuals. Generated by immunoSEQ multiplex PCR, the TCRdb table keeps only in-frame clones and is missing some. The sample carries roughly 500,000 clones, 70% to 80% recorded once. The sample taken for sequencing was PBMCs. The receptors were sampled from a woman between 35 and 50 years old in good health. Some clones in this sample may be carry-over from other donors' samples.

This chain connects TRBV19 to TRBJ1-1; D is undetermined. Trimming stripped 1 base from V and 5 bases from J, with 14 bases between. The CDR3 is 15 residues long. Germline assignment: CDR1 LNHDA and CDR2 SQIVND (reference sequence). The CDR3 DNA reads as TGTGCCAGTAGTATAGTGCAGACCCCTGGGACTGAAGCTTTCTTT. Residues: CASSIVQTPGTEAFF.

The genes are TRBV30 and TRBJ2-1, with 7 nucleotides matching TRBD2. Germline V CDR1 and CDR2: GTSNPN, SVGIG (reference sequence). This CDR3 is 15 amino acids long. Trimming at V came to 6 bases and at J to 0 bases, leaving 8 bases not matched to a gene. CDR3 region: CACFKGGSSYNEQFF. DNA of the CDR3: TGTGCCTGTTTTAAGGGAGGGAGCTCCTACAATGAGCAGTTCTTC. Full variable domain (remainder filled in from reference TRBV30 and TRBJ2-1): SQTIHQWPATLVQPVGSPLSLECTVEGTSNPNLYWYRQAAGRGLQLLFYSVGIGQISSEVPQNLSASRPQDRQFILSSKKLLLSDSGFYLCACFKGGSSYNEQFFGPGTRLTVL.

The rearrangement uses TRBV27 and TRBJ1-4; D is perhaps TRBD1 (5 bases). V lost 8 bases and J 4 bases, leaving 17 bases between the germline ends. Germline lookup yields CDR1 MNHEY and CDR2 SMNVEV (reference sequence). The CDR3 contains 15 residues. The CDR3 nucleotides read TGTGCCAGCGGGACCTTTGCGGGCATTAATGAAAAACTGTTTTTT. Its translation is CASGTFAGINEKLFF.

The CDR3 nucleotides are TGTGCCAGCAGTACCGGGACAGGGATGAACACTGAAGCTTTCTTT. Translation: CASSTGTGMNTEAFF. The V call is TRBV7-2, the J call TRBJ1-1, with TRBD1 identical over 9 bases. The CDR3 runs to 15 residues. Germline trimming cut 6 bases from V and 0 bases from J; bases unmatched to any gene: 5. CDR1 is SGHTA and CDR2 is FQGNSA in the germline V gene.

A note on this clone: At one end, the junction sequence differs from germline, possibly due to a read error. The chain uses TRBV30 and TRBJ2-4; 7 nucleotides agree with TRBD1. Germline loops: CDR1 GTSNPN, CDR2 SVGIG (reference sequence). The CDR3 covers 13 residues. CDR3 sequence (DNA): TGTGCCTGGGGGACAGCAGCCAAAAGCATTCAGTACTTC. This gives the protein CAWGTAAKSIQYF. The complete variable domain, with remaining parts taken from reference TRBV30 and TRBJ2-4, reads SQTIHQWPATLVQPVGSPLSLECTVEGTSNPNLYWYRQAAGRGLQLLFYSVGIGQISSEVPQNLSASRPQDRQFILSSKKLLLSDSGFYLCAWGTAAKSIQYFGAGTRLSVL.